This section outlines one TCR beta chain sequence together with its context. This sample is part of a study of radiation and T cells in renal cell carcinoma. As to time point: baseline pretreatment blood. Regarding treatment: 15 Gy SBRT to primary tumor, nephrectomy 4 weeks later. Trimming stripped 8 bases from V and 5 bases from J, with 17 bases between. CDR1 and CDR2 (germline): MNHEY, SVGAGI. The length of the CDR3 is 14 residues. Measured with immunoSEQ multiplex PCR; TCRdb has only the in-frame clones, and not every one. The repertoire holds 130,000 to 150,000 clones, with about 85% as singletons.

The V gene is TRBV6-5, the J gene TRBJ2-3, with D possibly being TRBD1 or TRBD2 (6 bases each). The source was blood, collected from a patient whose treatment included radiotherapy and nephrectomy. This TCR derives from a woman in her 70s with renal cell carcinoma. CDR3 DNA sequence: TGTGCCAGCTCCCGGGGGCGCGGATTAGATACGCAGTATTTT. Translating it yields CASSRGRGLDTQYF.